This is a list of T cell receptor beta chains from one sample in a study of shared clonotypes between healthy human individuals. Here immunoSEQ multiplex PCR was the method, and the copy in TCRdb shows in-frame clones only, minus some. The data hold some 320,000 clones, with around 86% observed a single time. The sample taken for sequencing was memory CD8+ T cells sorted from blood. These TCRs come from a young man in good health. Both conserved end residues are trimmed from each CDR3. Fields, in order: V gene, J gene, CDR3 protein.

>TRBV27|TRBJ2-1
ASSFWRGSSYNEQF
>TRBV5-6|TRBJ1-2
ASNQQGSYGYT
>TRBV4-3|TRBJ1-2
ASSPSMGRSYGYT
>TRBV27|TRBJ1-2
ATAIGTGATSGRGYT
>TRBV10-3|TRBJ2-7
AISESGSAAYEQY
>TRBV4-1|TRBJ1-5
ASSQFGNQPQH
>TRBV7-6|TRBJ1-2
ASSLAAEGLGGYT
>TRBV7-2|TRBJ1-2
ASSLAQGNYGYT
>TRBV2|TRBJ2-7
ASRPTSTHYEQY
>TRBV9|TRBJ2-2
ASSPEGRGTGELF
>TRBV5-1|TRBJ2-6
ASSPQLAGGPGANVLT
>TRBV5-1|TRBJ1-3
ASSTGQGASGNTIY
>TRBV28|TRBJ1-1
ASSLRNTEAF
>TRBV6-1|TRBJ1-1
ASSDVLETGREAF
>TRBV5-4|TRBJ2-1
ASSFMLAGVSYNEQF
>TRBV6-5|TRBJ2-7
ASSYSGASYEQY
>TRBV29-1|TRBJ1-2
SVSGLNYGYT
>TRBV5-1|TRBJ2-7
ASSLAGVSYEQY
>TRBV2|TRBJ2-3
ASSDGLAGLTDTQY
>TRBV6-1|TRBJ1-2
ASTPWAGDSYGYT
>TRBV19|TRBJ2-7
ASPGTSEDYEQY
>TRBV5-6|TRBJ2-1
ASSISYNEQF
>TRBV9|TRBJ2-7
ASSPAGRASYEQY
>TRBV29-1|TRBJ1-1
SVEEGLGQGLLNTEAF
>TRBV15|TRBJ2-2
ATSRDRNTGELF
>TRBV6-5|TRBJ1-3
ASSAVSGNTIY
>TRBV12-5|TRBJ1-2
ASGLETDLLYGYT